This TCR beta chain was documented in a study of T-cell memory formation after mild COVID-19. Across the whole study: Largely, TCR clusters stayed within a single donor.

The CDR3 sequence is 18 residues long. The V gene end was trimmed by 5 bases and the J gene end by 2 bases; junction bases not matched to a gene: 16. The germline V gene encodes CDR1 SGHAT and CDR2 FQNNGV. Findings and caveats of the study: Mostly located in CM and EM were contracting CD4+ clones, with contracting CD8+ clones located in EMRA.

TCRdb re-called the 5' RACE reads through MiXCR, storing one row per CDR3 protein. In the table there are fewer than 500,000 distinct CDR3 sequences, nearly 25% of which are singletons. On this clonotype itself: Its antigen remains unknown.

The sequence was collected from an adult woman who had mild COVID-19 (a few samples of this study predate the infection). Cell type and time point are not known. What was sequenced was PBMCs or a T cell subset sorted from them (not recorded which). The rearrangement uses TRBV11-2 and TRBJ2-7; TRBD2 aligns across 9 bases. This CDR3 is CASSPLGRAGGSPYEQYF. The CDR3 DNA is TGTGCCAGCAGCCCCTTAGGGAGAGCGGGGGGCTCCCCCTACGAGCAGTACTTC.